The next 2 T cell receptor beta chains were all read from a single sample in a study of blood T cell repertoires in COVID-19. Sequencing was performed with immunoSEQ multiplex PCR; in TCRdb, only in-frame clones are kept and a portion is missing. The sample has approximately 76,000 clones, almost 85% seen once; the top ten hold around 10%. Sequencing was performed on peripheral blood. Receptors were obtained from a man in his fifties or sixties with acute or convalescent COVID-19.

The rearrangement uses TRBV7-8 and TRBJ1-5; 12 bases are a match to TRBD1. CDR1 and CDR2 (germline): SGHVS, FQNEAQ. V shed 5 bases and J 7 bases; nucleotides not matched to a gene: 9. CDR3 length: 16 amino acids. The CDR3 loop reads CASSIRDRGPGQPQHF. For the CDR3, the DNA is TGTGCCAGCAGCATCCGGGACAGGGGGCCTGGGCAGCCCCAGCATTTT.

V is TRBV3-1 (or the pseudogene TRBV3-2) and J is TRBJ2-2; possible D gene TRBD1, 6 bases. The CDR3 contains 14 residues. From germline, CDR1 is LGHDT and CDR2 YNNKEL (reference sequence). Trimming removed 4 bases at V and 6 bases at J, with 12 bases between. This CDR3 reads CASSPTGWPGELFF. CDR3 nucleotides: TGTGCCAGCAGCCCTACAGGGTGGCCCGGGGAGCTGTTTTTT.